The 23 T cell receptor beta chains below all came from one sample that was sequenced in a study of control samples from healthy donors and cancer patients. TCRdb's copy holds only in-frame clones and misses some; the assay was immunoSEQ multiplex PCR. Among tens of thousands of clones, 70% to 90% were seen once, and the ten largest hold under 7.5%. The sample was blood. The receptors shown here come from a woman in her forties or fifties in good health.

The J gene is TRBJ2-7, the V gene TRBV3-1 (or the pseudogene TRBV3-2), with D uncertain. Trimming removed 4 bases at V and 0 bases at J, with 10 bases between. In germline, CDR1 is LGHDT, CDR2 YNNKEL (reference sequence). This CDR3 spans 14 amino acids. In nucleotides, the CDR3 is TGTGCCAGCAGCCCCCTACGAAGCTCCTACGAGCAGTACTTC. It specifies CASSPLRSSYEQYF.

This clone has a handful of counts. The genes are TRBV5-4 and TRBJ1-1, with D unresolved. The V and J ends lost 4 bases and 4 bases respectively, with 8 bases between them. CDR3 length: 12 residues. Germline values: CDR1 SGHNT, CDR2 YYREEE (reference sequence). CDR3 sequence reads: CASSRAGTEAFF. DNA for the CDR3: TGTGCCAGCAGCCGGGCTGGCACTGAAGCTTTCTTT.

V is TRBV2 and J is TRBJ1-1; 7 bases agree with TRBD1. V lost 10 bases to trimming and J lost 5 bases; unmatched junction nucleotides: 10. The CDR3 has 13 amino acids. Germline CDR1 is SNHLY and CDR2 is FYNNEI. The CDR3 here is CATKTGRRTEAFF. In DNA form, the CDR3 reads TGTGCCACCAAGACAGGGCGGAGAACTGAAGCTTTCTTT.

This chain links TRBV5-4 with TRBJ2-3; TRBD1 is a possible D gene (6 bases). The germline CDR1 and CDR2 sequences are SGHNT and YYREEE (reference sequence). The CDR3 sequence is 14 residues long. V lost 0 bases and J lost 2, with 7 bases in between. In DNA form, the CDR3 reads TGTGCCAGCAGCTTGGACAGGGCCACAGATACGCAGTATTTT. Its translation: CASSLDRATDTQYF.

J is TRBJ1-1 and V is TRBV2, with D uncertain. The V gene's germline CDR1 is SNHLY and CDR2 FYNNEI. V lost 2 bases and J 4 bases, leaving 2 bases between the germline ends. The CDR3 has 11 residues. In DNA form, the CDR3 reads TGTGCCAGCAGTGAACCCACTGAAGCTTTCTTT. Amino acids: CASSEPTEAFF.

This chain links TRBV2 with TRBJ1-6; maybe TRBD1 (5 bases). The CDR3 loop spans 14 amino acids. CDR1 and CDR2 (germline): SNHLY, FYNNEI. Trimming removed 6 bases at V and 4 bases at J, with 10 bases between. CDR3 in amino acids: CASRQTDYNSPLHF. CDR3 nucleotide sequence: TGTGCCAGCAGACAGACAGATTATAATTCACCCCTCCACTTT. The whole variable domain, filled in from reference TRBV2 and TRBJ1-6, reads EPEVTQTPSHQVTQMGQEVILRCVPISNHLYFYWYRQILGQKVEFLVSFYNNEISEKSEIFDDQFSVERPDGSNFTLKIRSTKLEDSAMYFCASRQTDYNSPLHFGNGTRLTVT.

The chain recombines TRBV5-1 with TRBJ2-1; D is perhaps TRBD2 (5 bases). Trimming pared 0 bases from V and 0 bases from J, leaving 7 bases between. Germline lookup yields CDR1 SGHRS and CDR2 YFSETQ. The CDR3 loop spans 15 amino acids. CDR3 coding DNA: TGCGCCAGCAGCTTGGGGGAGAGCTCCTACAATGAGCAGTTCTTC. Translated: CASSLGESSYNEQFF. The whole variable domain, filled in from reference TRBV5-1 and TRBJ2-1, reads KAGVTQTPRYLIKTRGQQVTLSCSPISGHRSVSWYQQTPGQGLQFLFEYFSETQRNKGNFPGRFSGRQFSNSRSEMNVSTLELGDSALYLCASSLGESSYNEQFFGPGTRLTVL.

The chain carries TRBV2 and TRBJ2-1; maybe TRBD1 (6 bases). The CDR3 extends over 15 amino acids. Trimming took 0 bases from V and 5 from J, leaving 11 bases between them. Germline CDR1 is SNHLY and CDR2 is FYNNEI. The CDR3 region is CASSEAGQPHNEQFF. CDR3 nucleotide sequence: TGTGCCAGCAGTGAAGCTGGACAGCCCCACAATGAGCAGTTCTTC.

This chain joins TRBV14 and TRBJ2-3, with D perhaps matching TRBD1 or TRBD2 (6 bases each). V was shortened by 3 bases and J by 11 bases, with 12 bases between the two germline ends. The CDR3 has 12 residues. CDR1 and CDR2 from the germline V gene are SGHDN and FVKESK. The CDR3 region has the DNA TGTGCCAGCAGCCAGTGGGGGGCTCTGCAGTATTTT. This translates into CASSQWGALQYF.

The rearrangement links TRBV6-1 to TRBJ1-2; TRBD1 might be the D (5 bases). V was pared by 1 base and J by 7 bases, with 13 bases between. This CDR3 spans 14 amino acids. Germline V gene data show CDR1 as MNHNS and CDR2 as SASEGT. Here the CDR3 reads CASSEGGGALGYTF. DNA of the CDR3: TGTGCCAGCAGTGAAGGAGGAGGGGCGCTTGGCTACACCTTC.

The chain is built from TRBV2 and TRBJ2-1; 10 positions match TRBD1. CDR1 and CDR2 (germline): SNHLY, FYNNEI. J was trimmed by 8 bases and V by 7 bases; bases with no gene match: 8. This CDR3 contains 14 residues. DNA of the CDR3: TGTGCCAGCACACCGGGACAGGGGTCTTATGAGCAGTTCTTC. Translated: CASTPGQGSYEQFF. Variable domain in full (rest from reference TRBV2 and TRBJ2-1): EPEVTQTPSHQVTQMGQEVILRCVPISNHLYFYWYRQILGQKVEFLVSFYNNEISEKSEIFDDQFSVERPDGSNFTLKIRSTKLEDSAMYFCASTPGQGSYEQFFGPGTRLTVL.

The J gene is TRBJ1-2, the V gene TRBV19, with D possibly matching TRBD1 (6 bases). This CDR3 spans 14 amino acids. Looked up from germline, CDR1 is LNHDA and CDR2 is SQIVND (reference sequence). With 9 bases removed from V and 0 bases from J, the gap between germline ends came to 14 bases. The chain's CDR3 is CASGQGPANYGYTF. The CDR3 nucleotides read TGTGCCAGCGGTCAGGGGCCAGCTAACTATGGCTACACCTTC.

The chain employs TRBV5-4 and TRBJ2-1; D is perhaps TRBD2 (5 bases). Looked up from germline, CDR1 is SGHNT and CDR2 is YYREEE (reference sequence). Trimming stripped 4 bases from V and 8 bases from J, with 19 bases between. The CDR3 runs 15 residues. The CDR3 DNA is TGTGCCAGCAGCAAGGGATACAGAGGGAGCGATGAGCAGTTCTTC. Amino acids: CASSKGYRGSDEQFF.

This chain joins TRBV19 and TRBJ1-5; TRBD1 matches 10 bases. J lost 5 bases, V lost 8 bases, and 9 bases had no gene match. From germline, CDR1 is LNHDA and CDR2 SQIVND (reference sequence). The CDR3 is 15 amino acids. The CDR3 DNA reads TGTGCCAGTCATAGGGACAGGGGTGGTCATCAGCCCCAGCATTTT. Translated, it gives CASHRDRGGHQPQHF.

The CDR3 region has the DNA TGTGCCAGCAGTGTTCAGGCAGCGTCCTACGAGCAGTACTTC. This codes for CASSVQAASYEQYF. The genes are TRBV2 and TRBJ2-7; D is unresolved. The V and J ends lost 4 bases and 1 base respectively, with 11 bases between them. Germline CDR1 reads SNHLY; CDR2 reads FYNNEI. The CDR3 spans 14 residues.

The rearrangement links TRBV5-1 to TRBJ2-7; D is unclear. The length of the CDR3 is 13 residues. Germline V lookup: CDR1 SGHRS, CDR2 YFSETQ. V was pared by 0 bases and J by 3 bases, with 7 bases between. CDR3 residues: CASSLVTSYEQYF. The CDR3 DNA is TGCGCCAGCAGCTTGGTGACAAGCTACGAGCAGTACTTC.

The rearrangement uses TRBV6-5 and TRBJ2-7; D unresolved. The CDR3 has 12 amino acids. Germline loops: CDR1 MNHEY, CDR2 SVGAGI. V lost 6 bases and J lost 7, with 13 bases in between. The CDR3 coding sequence is TGTGCCAGCAGATCGACCCTAAGGGAGCAGTACTTC. It translates to CASRSTLREQYF.

This clone was picked up a small number of times. Other DNA sequences in the same sample also yield this CDR3. The chain joins TRBV5-1 to TRBJ2-7; 8 bases are a match to TRBD1. Trimming cost V 0 bases and J 4 bases; bases outside gene matches: 0. Germline V gives CDR1 SGHRS, CDR2 YFSETQ. The CDR3 covers 13 residues. The CDR3 sequence is CASSLDRGYEQYF. The CDR3 DNA follows: TGCGCCAGCAGCTTGGACAGGGGGTACGAGCAGTACTTC.

The chain links TRBV6-2 or TRBV6-3 to TRBJ1-3; the D gene is possibly TRBD1 (5 bases). V lost 2 bases and J 2 bases, leaving 22 bases between the germline ends. The length of the CDR3 is 19 residues. CDR1 and CDR2 from the germline V gene are MNHEY and SVGEGT. CDR3 loop: CASSYRGGFTSGPGNTIYF. Written as DNA, the CDR3 is TGTGCCAGCAGTTACAGGGGCGGTTTTACGTCGGGGCCTGGAAACACCATATATTTT.

This chain links TRBV7-9 with TRBJ1-2; D ambiguous. V lost 5 bases and J 0 bases, leaving 4 bases between the germline ends. The germline gives CDR1 SEHNR, CDR2 FQNEAQ (reference sequence). This CDR3 has 12 amino acids. CDR3 in amino acids: CASSTANYGYTF. The DNA of the CDR3 is TGTGCCAGCAGCACTGCTAACTATGGCTACACCTTC.

The chain couples TRBV10-1 to TRBJ2-1; TRBD1 or TRBD2 may be the D gene (5 bases each). Germline assignment: CDR1 WNHNN and CDR2 SYGVQD (reference sequence). V was cut by 3 bases and J by 12 bases, with 15 bases left in between. This CDR3 comprises 13 residues. CDR3 loop: CASSEWETVGQFF. The CDR3 nucleotides are TGCGCCAGCAGTGAATGGGAGACAGTAGGGCAGTTCTTC.

The V and J genes are TRBV5-6 and TRBJ1-4, with TRBD1 identical over 8 bases. The V segment lost 6 bases and the J segment 7 bases; nucleotides outside the gene matches: 5. The CDR3 consists of 13 residues. CDR1 and CDR2 (germline): SGHDT, YYEEEE. This CDR3 reads CASTGQGVEKLFF. As DNA, the CDR3 is TGTGCCAGCACCGGACAGGGCGTTGAAAAACTGTTTTTT.

In this sample, this clone turned up once. This rearrangement joins TRBV25-1 to TRBJ2-1, with TRBD2 as a possible D gene (7 bases). V lost 8 bases, J lost 10 bases, and 18 bases lay in between. Germline V gene data show CDR1 as MGHDK and CDR2 as SYGVNS. The CDR3 extends over 13 amino acids. CDR3 residues: CASGEGGSGEQFF. The CDR3 region has the DNA TGTGCCAGCGGCGAGGGGGGGTCAGGGGAGCAGTTCTTC.